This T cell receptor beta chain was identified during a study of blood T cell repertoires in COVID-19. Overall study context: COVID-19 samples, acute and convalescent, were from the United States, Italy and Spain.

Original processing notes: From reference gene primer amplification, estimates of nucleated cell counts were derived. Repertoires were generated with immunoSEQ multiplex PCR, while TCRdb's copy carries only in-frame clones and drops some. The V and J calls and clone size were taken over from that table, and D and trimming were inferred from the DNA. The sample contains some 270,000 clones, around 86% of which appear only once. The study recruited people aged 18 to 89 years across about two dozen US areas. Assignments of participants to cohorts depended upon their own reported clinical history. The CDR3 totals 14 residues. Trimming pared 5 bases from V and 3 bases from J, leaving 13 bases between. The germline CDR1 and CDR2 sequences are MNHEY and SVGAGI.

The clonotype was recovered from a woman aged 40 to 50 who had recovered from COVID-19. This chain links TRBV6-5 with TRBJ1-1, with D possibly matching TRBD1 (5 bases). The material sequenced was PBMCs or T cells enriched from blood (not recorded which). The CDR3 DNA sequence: TGTGCCAGCAGTCGGACATTCTTGGACACTGAAGCTTTCTTT. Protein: CASSRTFLDTEAFF.